The present T cell receptor beta chain was sequenced within a study of OX40 agonist ivuxolimab in advanced cancers. Broadly, across the study: Ivuxolimab was an agonistic, fully human IgG2 monoclonal antibody directed against OX40 (CD134), a costimulatory receptor. Peripheral TCRbeta sequencing aimed to test whether ivuxolimab altered TCR sequence diversity and caused clonal T-cell expansion. Of the roughly 52 dose-escalation patients, hepatocellular carcinoma was present in 19, melanoma in some 15, renal cell carcinoma in 9 and head and neck cancer in 9. The monotherapy dose-escalation portion (N ≈ 50 patients) of the phase I ivuxolimab trial is reported in the paper. In the dose-escalation cohort, roughly 82% of patients were male, and the mean age was approximately 60 years with a range of about 20 to 90. Intravenous ivuxolimab was administered to patients every 2 weeks at six dose levels: 0.01, 0.1, 0.3, 1.5, 3 and 10 mg/kg. Three dose-escalation patients achieved partial responses, one with hepatocellular carcinoma and two with cutaneous melanoma. Prior anti-PD-1, anti-PD-L1 or anti-CTLA-4 therapy was permitted, and 30% to 45% of dose-escalation patients had received checkpoint inhibitors. Broad study findings and their caveats: After ivuxolimab, CD8+ T cells had more expanded clones than CD4+ T cells on average. Low levels of normalized T-cell clonal expansion were also shown by some nonresponding patients. At doses from 0.1 to 3.0 mg/kg, clonal expansion was seen in both CD4+ and CD8+ blood T cells between baseline and week 6. Partial responders in the 0.1-3.0 mg/kg groups had among the lowest normalized peripheral clonal expansion, especially among CD8+ T cells. Antigen specificity was not determined for the clonally expanded peripheral T cells.

Genomic DNA was extracted from sorted cells for sequencing of the TCRbeta CDR3 region. The immunoSEQ Assay was used for sequencing of TCRbeta CDR3 regions. What TCRdb holds here is the immuneACCESS table cut down to in-frame rearrangements. Part of the clones is not present; checked against another copy, under half of the missing clones reflect an unresolved V gene, and the others are unexplained. Counted in this sample were approximately 38,000 clones; roughly 85% of them appeared once. The top ten clonotypes cover 21% of the sample. CDR1 and CDR2 (SGHTA, FQGNSA) derive from the germline V gene. Compared with germline, V lacks 5 bases and J lacks 7 bases; bases without a gene match: 5. The CDR3 has 14 amino acids, counting the end cysteine and phenylalanine. The DNA shown is the 42-base CDR3, in frame from base 1. A word on this clone: Which antigen it targets is not known. The record has no base qualities; no much larger clone is one base away.

Patients with autoimmune disease history or receiving systemic immunosuppression were excluded from the trial. Peripheral blood for TCR sequencing was collected from all dose cohorts at baseline, on cycle 4 day 1, and on cycle 7 day 1. Samples were obtained from an open-label, multicenter, first-in-human phase I dose-escalation trial of ivuxolimab. Adults with locally advanced or metastatic head and neck squamous cell, hepatocellular, melanoma or renal cell carcinoma were enrolled in the trial. CD4+ and CD8+ T cells were sorted separately from peripheral blood before TCR sequencing. The clonotype originates from an adult with an advanced solid tumor such as melanoma, head and neck, liver or kidney cancer. Recombination linked TRBV7-2 to TRBJ2-4, with 10 bases matching TRBD2. Sequencing used CD4+ or CD8+ T cells sorted from blood, obtained in a trial of the OX40 agonist ivuxolimab. The sequenced DNA is TGTGCCAGCAGCCCAACTAGCGGGGTCAACATTCAGTACTTC. Its coded protein is CASSPTSGVNIQYF. The full variable domain, completed from the reference TRBV7-2 and TRBJ2-4 proteins outside the CDR3, reads GAGVSQSPSNKVTEKGKDVELRCDPISGHTALYWYRQSLGQGLEFLIYFQGNSAPDKSGLPSDRFSAERTGGSVSTLTIQRTQQEDSAVYLCASSPTSGVNIQYFGAGTRLSVL.